These 4 T cell receptor beta chains were sequenced from one sample in a study of neurological immune-mediated disorders. The time point: technical triplicate 2. From the 5' RACE reads, TCRdb called clonotypes with MiXCR, one entry per CDR3 protein. The sample has fewer than 40,000 distinct CDR3 sequences; more than 10% are singletons. Sequenced input: CD4+ T cells from blood. These receptors originate from a female donor with HTLV-1-associated myelopathy (HAM/TSP).

This clonotype was recorded many times. The junction and the germline gene differ at one end; a read error may be behind it. V usage is TRBV15 and J usage is TRBJ2-5, with D possibly matching TRBD1 (6 bases). The CDR3 is made up of 13 amino acids. The V gene's germline CDR1 is LNHNV and CDR2 YYDKDF (reference sequence). CDR3 sequence reads: CATRKGGMETQYF. In DNA form, the CDR3 reads TGTGCAACCAGGAAAGGGGGAATGGAGACCCAGTACTTC.

This clonotype was detected many times. This chain links TRBV29-1 with TRBJ2-5, with TRBD1 identical over 8 bases. Losses at the gene ends were 3 bases for V and 13 bases for J; bases not matched to a gene: 7. This CDR3 has 11 residues. The germline V gene has CDR1 SQVTM and CDR2 ANQGSEA. The CDR3 nucleotides read TGCAGCGTTGACGCTGGACAGGGTTGGTACTTC. Encoded protein: CSVDAGQGWYF.

This clonotype occurred many times. The chain has TRBV12-3 or TRBV12-4 and TRBJ2-7; no clear D gene. The CDR3 length is 12 residues. Trimming shortened V by 6 bases and J by 5 bases, and 11 bases separated the two germline ends. The chain's CDR3 is CASRRDSNEQYF. DNA of the CDR3: TGTGCCAGCAGAAGGGATAGTAACGAGCAGTACTTC.

In this sample, this clonotype turned up many times. The chain uses TRBV10-3 and TRBJ2-5; 9 bases are a match to TRBD1. The junction had 8 bases not matched to a gene; V was cut back by 7 bases and J by 5 bases. CDR1 is ENHRY and CDR2 is SYGVKD in the germline V gene. This CDR3 contains 14 residues. For the CDR3, the DNA is TGTGCCATCAAATTAACAGGGGGCGCGGAGACCCAGTACTTC. Its protein product is CAIKLTGGAETQYF.